This passage covers 20 T cell receptor beta chains from one sample sequenced in a study of blood T cell repertoires in COVID-19. Repertoires were generated with immunoSEQ multiplex PCR, while TCRdb's copy carries only in-frame clones and drops some. This sample yields about 170,000 clones, of which 70% to 90% are seen a single time; roughly 2.4% belongs to the top ten. The sample taken for sequencing was peripheral blood. The source of these receptors is a woman over 75 with COVID-19, enrolled during active disease.

The chain recombines TRBV7-3 with TRBJ2-3; perhaps TRBD1 as D (5 bases). The CDR3 is 14 amino acids. In germline, CDR1 is SGHTA, CDR2 FQGTGA. Trimming cost V 2 bases and J 5 bases, with 11 bases left between them. This CDR3 reads CASSLGASEDTQYF. In nucleotides, the CDR3 is TGTGCCAGCAGCTTAGGGGCCTCGGAAGATACGCAGTATTTT.

V gene TRBV2 combines with J gene TRBJ1-5; weak D call: TRBD1 (6 bases). This CDR3 comprises 15 residues. Germline values: CDR1 SNHLY, CDR2 FYNNEI. Trimming removed 6 bases from V and 4 bases from J, with 16 bases in between. CDR3 sequence reads: CASRVYRDTNQPQHF. The CDR3 DNA is TGTGCCAGCAGGGTATACCGGGACACTAATCAGCCCCAGCATTTT.

V usage is TRBV9 and J usage is TRBJ1-6; D perhaps matches TRBD1 (6 bases). The length of the CDR3 is 17 residues. V shed 4 bases and J shed 9 bases, with 23 bases lying between them. The germline V gene has CDR1 SGDLS and CDR2 YYNGEE. The DNA for the CDR3 is TGTGCCAGCAGCCCCCGAGGAACCCAGGGGTTTGGTTCACCCCTCCACTTT. It encodes CASSPRGTQGFGSPLHF.

This clone was picked up one time. The chain carries TRBV2 and TRBJ2-3; 7 bases align to TRBD1. The junction had 8 bases not matched to a gene; V was cut back by 7 bases and J by 1 base. The CDR3 contains 15 residues. Per germline, CDR1 SNHLY and CDR2 FYNNEI. CDR3: CASTETGTGTDTQYF. The CDR3 nucleotides read TGTGCCAGCACCGAGACCGGGACAGGCACAGATACGCAGTATTTT.

V and J are TRBV15 and TRBJ1-1, with 7 positions matching TRBD1. This CDR3 has 14 amino acids. Germline CDR1 reads LNHNV; CDR2 reads YYDKDF (reference sequence). V gave up 4 bases and J gave up 4 bases; unmatched junction bases: 6. CDR3 bases: TGTGCCACCAGCACTACAGGGGTATTCACTGAAGCTTTCTTT. Amino acid sequence: CATSTTGVFTEAFF.

The J gene is TRBJ1-2, the V gene TRBV5-5, with D uncertain. The germline gives CDR1 SGHKS, CDR2 YYEKEE (reference sequence). Trimming shortened V by 4 bases and J by 8 bases, and 12 bases separated the two germline ends. The CDR3 loop spans 12 amino acids. CDR3 sequence (DNA): TGTGCCAGCAGCCGCCGGGTGGAGGGCTACACCTTC. Translated: CASSRRVEGYTF.

This chain connects TRBV19 to TRBJ1-2; 7 bases are a match to TRBD1. Germline CDR1 LNHDA, CDR2 SQIVND (reference sequence). With 7 bases clipped from V and 6 bases from J, the junction kept 8 bases outside the gene matches. The CDR3 covers 13 residues. Written as DNA, the CDR3 is TGTGCCAGTACGACAGGGTGGGACCATGGCTACACCTTC. Amino acids: CASTTGWDHGYTF.

The chain carries TRBV7-8 and TRBJ1-5; D remains ambiguous. This CDR3 is 14 amino acids long. In germline, CDR1 is SGHVS, CDR2 FQNEAQ. V shed 2 bases and J shed 4 bases, with 9 bases lying between them. CDR3 sequence: CASSLMAGNQPQHF. CDR3 DNA: TGTGCCAGCAGCTTAATGGCGGGGAATCAGCCCCAGCATTTT. Filled out from reference TRBV7-8 and TRBJ1-5, the complete variable domain reads GAGVSQSPRYKVAKRGQDVALRCDPISGHVSLFWYQQALGQGPEFLTYFQNEAQLDKSGLPSDRFFAERPEGSVSTLKIQRTQQEDSAVYLCASSLMAGNQPQHFGDGTRLSIL.

The chain carries TRBV5-6 and TRBJ2-1; 10 bases align to TRBD1. V lost 4 bases, J lost 9 bases, and 10 bases stayed unmatched. Per germline, CDR1 SGHDT and CDR2 YYEEEE. The CDR3 sequence is 15 residues long. CDR3 in DNA: TGTGCCAGCAGCCCGCCCGGGACAGGGGACAGTGAGCAGTTCTTC. Its translation: CASSPPGTGDSEQFF.

This chain links TRBV12-5 with TRBJ2-2; 7 bases align to TRBD1. CDR3 length: 15 amino acids. CDR1 and CDR2 from the germline V gene are LGHNT and FRNRAP. J gave up 6 bases and V 2 bases, and 6 bases lay outside the gene matches. This CDR3 is CASGLLQGSPGELFF. CDR3 nucleotides: TGTGCTAGTGGTTTGTTACAGGGGTCTCCCGGGGAGCTGTTTTTT.

V and J are TRBV4-3 and TRBJ1-5, with no clear D. CDR1 LGHNA and CDR2 YSLEER come from the germline V gene. This CDR3 is 15 amino acids long. Trimming left V 3 bases short and J 2 bases short, with 11 bases between. The CDR3 is CASSQESGGNQPQHF. The DNA of the CDR3 is TGCGCCAGCAGCCAGGAATCCGGGGGCAATCAGCCCCAGCATTTT.

The chain links TRBV28 to TRBJ1-2; 11 nucleotides align to TRBD1. V was pared by 6 bases and J by 4 bases, with 10 bases of the junction left unmatched. Germline lookup yields CDR1 MDHEN and CDR2 SYDVKM. This CDR3 has 16 amino acids. The CDR3 DNA is TGTGCCAGCAGGGAACAAGGGACAGGGGGTAGCTATGGCTACACCTTC. Amino acids: CASREQGTGGSYGYTF.

This clone was counted only a few times. The J gene is TRBJ2-3, the V gene TRBV7-2; D might be TRBD2 (5 bases). In germline, CDR1 is SGHTA, CDR2 FQGNSA. Trimming stripped 6 bases from V and 4 bases from J, with 11 bases between. The CDR3 loop spans 13 amino acids. The CDR3 protein is CASRTASSDTQYF. CDR3 nucleotides: TGTGCCAGCAGAACCGCTAGCTCAGATACGCAGTATTTT.

The chain is built from TRBV28 and TRBJ1-2; 9 bases fit TRBD1. Germline V gives CDR1 MDHEN, CDR2 SYDVKM. CDR3 length: 14 residues. CDR3 in DNA: TGTGCTACGGTCCGGGACAGGGCCTCCTATGGCTACACCTTC. Translation: CATVRDRASYGYTF.

The gene calls are TRBV19 and TRBJ1-1; tentative D call: TRBD1 (6 bases). Per germline, CDR1 LNHDA and CDR2 SQIVND (reference sequence). CDR3 length equals 14 residues. Trimming took 4 bases from V and 4 from J, leaving 13 bases between them. The DNA of the CDR3 is TGTGCCAGTAGTACGAGAACAGGGCCCACTGAAGCTTTCTTT. Its protein is CASSTRTGPTEAFF.

The V call is TRBV19, the J call TRBJ1-6; TRBD1 might be the D (6 bases). Trimming shortened V by 6 bases and J by 7 bases, and 13 bases separated the two germline ends. CDR1 LNHDA and CDR2 SQIVND come from the germline V gene (reference sequence). The CDR3 totals 14 residues. The CDR3 region is CASSPDRRNSPLHF. The DNA for the CDR3 is TGTGCCAGTAGCCCCGACAGGAGGAATTCACCCCTCCACTTT.

The rearrangement links TRBV2 to TRBJ1-3; D may be TRBD1 (5 bases). This CDR3 is built from 13 residues. The V and J ends lost 7 bases and 4 bases respectively, with 11 bases between them. Germline-derived CDR1 and CDR2 are SNHLY and FYNNEI. CDR3 region: CASIRDSGNTIYF. The CDR3 coding sequence is TGTGCCAGCATCCGGGACTCCGGAAACACCATATATTTT.

The chain uses TRBV19 and TRBJ2-7, with a weak D call TRBD1 (6 bases). Trimming stripped 5 bases from V and 2 bases from J, with 13 bases between. This CDR3 has 14 amino acids. Germline CDR1 and CDR2: LNHDA and SQIVND (reference sequence). The CDR3 here is CASSSDRSPYEQYF. The CDR3 nucleotides are TGTGCCAGTAGTTCCGACAGGAGCCCCTACGAGCAGTACTTC.

This chain connects TRBV5-6 to TRBJ2-1; 8 nucleotides align to TRBD2. CDR3 length: 16 residues. Per the germline V gene, CDR1 is SGHDT and CDR2 is YYEEEE. Trimming cost V 0 bases and J 6 bases; bases outside gene matches: 8. The CDR3 region has the DNA TGTGCCAGCAGCTTGGCTCGGACTAGCATGGGCAATGAGCAGTTCTTC. Protein: CASSLARTSMGNEQFF. Based on the CDR3 plus reference TRBV5-6 and TRBJ2-1, the full variable domain is DAGVTQSPTHLIKTRGQQVTLRCSPKSGHDTVSWYQQALGQGPQFIFQYYEEEERQRGNFPDRFSGHQFPNYSSELNVNALLLGDSALYLCASSLARTSMGNEQFFGPGTRLTVL.

This rearrangement joins TRBV28 to TRBJ1-4, with 11 bases lining up with TRBD1. CDR1 and CDR2 from the germline V gene are MDHEN and SYDVKM. This CDR3 region has 15 residues. With V trimmed by 2 bases and J by 8 bases, 4 bases remained unmatched. CDR3 amino acids: CASSLGQGAVEKLFF. As DNA, the CDR3 is TGTGCCAGCAGTTTAGGACAGGGGGCAGTGGAAAAACTGTTTTTT.